This TCR beta chain was profiled in a study of blood T cells in healthy people across ages. Study-level findings and limits: Both naive CD4+ cell counts and diversity were greater in long-lived donors than in aged donors.

This CDR3 has 13 residues. V shed 6 bases and J 4 bases; nucleotides not matched to a gene: 3. It was with a sample-barcoded 5' primer and a J-beta primer mix that a second PCR of about 6 to 12 cycles was run. TCRdb reanalysed the 5' RACE reads using MiXCR and keeps one entry per CDR3 protein. The sample lists about 1.4 million distinct CDR3 sequences, roughly 60% occurring once. To note about this clonotype: The antigen is undetermined.

The chain is built from TRBV12-3 or TRBV12-4 and TRBJ2-5; 9 bases are a match to TRBD1. The source of this sequence is a man aged 18 to 29 in good health. Sequencing was done on a sample of blood. In DNA, the CDR3 is TGTGCCAGCAGGAAGACAGGGGGAGAGACCCAGTACTTC. Its protein is CASRKTGGETQYF.